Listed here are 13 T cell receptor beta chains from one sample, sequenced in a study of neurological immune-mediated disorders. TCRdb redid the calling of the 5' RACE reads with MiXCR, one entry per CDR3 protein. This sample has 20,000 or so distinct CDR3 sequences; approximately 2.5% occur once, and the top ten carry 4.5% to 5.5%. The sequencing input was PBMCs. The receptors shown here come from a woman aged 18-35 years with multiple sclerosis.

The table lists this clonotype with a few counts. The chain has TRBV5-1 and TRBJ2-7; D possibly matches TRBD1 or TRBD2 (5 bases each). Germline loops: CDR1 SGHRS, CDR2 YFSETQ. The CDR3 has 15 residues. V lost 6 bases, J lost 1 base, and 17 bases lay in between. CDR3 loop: CASKDPRGRSYEQYF. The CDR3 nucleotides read TGCGCCAGCAAGGACCCAAGGGGACGTTCCTACGAGCAGTACTTC.

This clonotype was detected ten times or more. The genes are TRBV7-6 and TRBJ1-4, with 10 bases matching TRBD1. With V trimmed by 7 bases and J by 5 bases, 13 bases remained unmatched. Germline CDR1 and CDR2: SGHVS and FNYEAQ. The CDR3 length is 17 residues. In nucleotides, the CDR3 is TGTGCCAGCACCCTCTCCGCTGGGACAGGGGTCAATGAAAAACTGTTTTTT. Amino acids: CASTLSAGTGVNEKLFF.

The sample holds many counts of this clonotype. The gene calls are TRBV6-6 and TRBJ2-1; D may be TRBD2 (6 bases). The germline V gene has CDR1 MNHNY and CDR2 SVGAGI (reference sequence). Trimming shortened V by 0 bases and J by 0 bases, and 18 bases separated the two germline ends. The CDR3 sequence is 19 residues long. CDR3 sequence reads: CASSYSPPWGESSYNEQFF. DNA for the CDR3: TGTGCCAGCAGTTACTCGCCTCCCTGGGGGGAAAGCTCCTACAATGAGCAGTTCTTC.

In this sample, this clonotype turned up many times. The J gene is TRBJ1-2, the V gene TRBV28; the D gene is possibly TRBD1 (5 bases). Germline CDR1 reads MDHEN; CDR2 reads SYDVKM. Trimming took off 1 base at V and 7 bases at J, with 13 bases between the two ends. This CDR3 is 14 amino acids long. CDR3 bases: TGTGCCAGCAGTTTATATATAGGGGCAGTTGGCTACACCTTC. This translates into CASSLYIGAVGYTF.

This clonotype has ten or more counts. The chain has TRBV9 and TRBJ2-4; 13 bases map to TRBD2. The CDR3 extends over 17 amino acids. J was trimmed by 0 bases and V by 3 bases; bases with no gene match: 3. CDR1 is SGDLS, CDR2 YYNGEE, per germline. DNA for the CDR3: TGTGCCAGCAGCGGGACTAGCGGGGGTCTAGCCAAAAACATTCAGTACTTC. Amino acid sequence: CASSGTSGGLAKNIQYF.

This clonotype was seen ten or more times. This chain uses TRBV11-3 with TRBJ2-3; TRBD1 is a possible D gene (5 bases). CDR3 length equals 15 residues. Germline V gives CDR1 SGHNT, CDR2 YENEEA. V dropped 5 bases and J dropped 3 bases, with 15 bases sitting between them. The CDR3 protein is CASSPKGSSTDTQYF. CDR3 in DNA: TGTGCCAGCAGCCCAAAGGGGTCAAGTACAGATACGCAGTATTTT. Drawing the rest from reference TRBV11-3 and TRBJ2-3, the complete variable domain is EAGVVQSPRYKIIEKKQPVAFWCNPISGHNTLYWYLQNLGQGPELLIRYENEEAVDDSQLPKDRFSAERLKGVDSTLKIQPAELGDSAVYLCASSPKGSSTDTQYFGPGTRLTVL.

CDR3 amino acids: CASSAPPGNTGELFF. CDR3 nucleotides: TGTGCCAGTAGCGCGCCTCCAGGGAACACCGGGGAGCTGTTTTTT. This chain joins TRBV13 and TRBJ2-2; D is perhaps TRBD2 (5 bases). Germline V gene sequence: CDR1 PRHDT, CDR2 FYEKMQ (reference sequence). The length of the CDR3 is 15 residues. V was clipped by 9 bases and J by 1 base, with 15 bases between them.

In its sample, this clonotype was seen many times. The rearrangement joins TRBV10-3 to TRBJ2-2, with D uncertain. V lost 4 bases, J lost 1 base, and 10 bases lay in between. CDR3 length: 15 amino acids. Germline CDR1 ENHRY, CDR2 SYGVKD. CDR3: CAISVGVGNTGELFF. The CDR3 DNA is TGTGCCATCAGTGTTGGGGTCGGGAACACCGGGGAGCTGTTTTTT.

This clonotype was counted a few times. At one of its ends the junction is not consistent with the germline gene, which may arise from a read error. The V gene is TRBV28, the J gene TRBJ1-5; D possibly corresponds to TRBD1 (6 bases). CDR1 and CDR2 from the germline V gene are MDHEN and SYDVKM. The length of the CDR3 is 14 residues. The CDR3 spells CASSFGGRKQPQNF. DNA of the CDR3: TGTGCCAGCAGTTTTGGGGGGCGCAAGCAGCCCCAGAATTTT.

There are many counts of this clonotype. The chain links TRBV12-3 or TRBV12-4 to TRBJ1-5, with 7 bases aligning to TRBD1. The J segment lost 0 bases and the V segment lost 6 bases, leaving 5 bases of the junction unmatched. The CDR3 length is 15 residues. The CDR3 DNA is TGTGCCAGCAGATCACAGGGGAATAGCAATCAGCCCCAGCATTTT. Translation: CASRSQGNSNQPQHF.

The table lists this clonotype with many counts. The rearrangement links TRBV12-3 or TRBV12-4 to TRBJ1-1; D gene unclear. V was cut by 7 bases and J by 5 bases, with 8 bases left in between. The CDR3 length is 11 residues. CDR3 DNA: TGTGCCAGCACCACGCGAACTGAAGCTTTCTTT. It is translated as CASTTRTEAFF.

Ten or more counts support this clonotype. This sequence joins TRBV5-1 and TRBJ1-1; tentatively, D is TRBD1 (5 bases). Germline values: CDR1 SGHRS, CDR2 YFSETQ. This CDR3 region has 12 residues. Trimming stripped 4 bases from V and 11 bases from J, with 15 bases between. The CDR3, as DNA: TGCGCCAGCAGCCGGGAGGGGCAGGTGGCTTTCTTT. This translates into CASSREGQVAFF.

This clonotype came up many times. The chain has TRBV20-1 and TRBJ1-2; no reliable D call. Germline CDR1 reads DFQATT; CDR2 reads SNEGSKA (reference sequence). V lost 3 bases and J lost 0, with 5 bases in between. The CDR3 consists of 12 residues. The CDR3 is CSASRPNYGYTF. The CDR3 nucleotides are TGCAGTGCTAGTCGTCCTAACTATGGCTACACCTTC.